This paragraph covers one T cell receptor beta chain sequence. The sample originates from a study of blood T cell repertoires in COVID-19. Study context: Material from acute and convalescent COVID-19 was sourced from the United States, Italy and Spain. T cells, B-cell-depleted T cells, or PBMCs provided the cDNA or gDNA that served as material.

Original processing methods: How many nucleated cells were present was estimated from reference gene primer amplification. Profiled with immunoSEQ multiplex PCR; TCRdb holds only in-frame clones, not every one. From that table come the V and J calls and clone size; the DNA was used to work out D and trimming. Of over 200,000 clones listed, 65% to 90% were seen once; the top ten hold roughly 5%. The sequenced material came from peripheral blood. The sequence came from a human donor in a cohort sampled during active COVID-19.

CDR3 amino acids: CASSNWFSGSLNTEAFF. The CDR3 bases are TGTGCCAGCAGCAATTGGTTTTCGGGGAGCCTGAACACTGAAGCTTTCTTT. The J gene is TRBJ1-1, the V gene TRBV21-1. TRBV21-1 is flagged as a pseudogene. This CDR3 region has 17 residues.